Sequencing of this TCR beta chain was carried out in a study of T cells after yellow fever vaccination. This clonotype appeared many times. V was pared by 2 bases and J by 2 bases, with 3 bases of the junction left unmatched. This CDR3 has 14 residues. TCRdb analysed the 5' RACE reads with MiXCR anew, one entry per CDR3 protein. The repertoire holds a few hundred thousand distinct CDR3 sequences, with around a sixth as singletons. The sample consisted of PBMCs, taken 4 to 6 days after the first yellow fever vaccination. The rearrangement joins TRBV12-3 or TRBV12-4 to TRBJ2-7, with TRBD1 identical over 7 bases. The source is a man between 18 and 29 years old who received the YFV17D yellow fever vaccine. This CDR3 reads CASSLRQGPYEQYF. Here the CDR3 DNA reads TGTGCCAGCAGTTTACGACAGGGTCCCTACGAGCAGTACTTC.